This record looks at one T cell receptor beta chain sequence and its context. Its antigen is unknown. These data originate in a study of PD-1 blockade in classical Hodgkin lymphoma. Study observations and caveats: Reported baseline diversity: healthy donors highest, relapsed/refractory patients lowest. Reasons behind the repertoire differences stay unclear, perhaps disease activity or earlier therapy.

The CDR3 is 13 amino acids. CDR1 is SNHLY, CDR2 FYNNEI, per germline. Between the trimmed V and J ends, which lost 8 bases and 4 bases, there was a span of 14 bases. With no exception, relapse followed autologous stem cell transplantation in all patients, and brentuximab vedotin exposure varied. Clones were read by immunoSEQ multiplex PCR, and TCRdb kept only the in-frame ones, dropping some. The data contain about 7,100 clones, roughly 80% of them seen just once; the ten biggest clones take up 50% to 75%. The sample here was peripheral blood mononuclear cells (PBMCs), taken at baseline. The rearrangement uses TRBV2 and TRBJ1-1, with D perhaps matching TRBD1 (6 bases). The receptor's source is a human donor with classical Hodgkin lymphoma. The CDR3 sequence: CASGVGGPTEAFF. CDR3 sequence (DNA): TGTGCCAGCGGCGTAGGGGGTCCCACTGAAGCTTTCTTT.